These T cell receptor beta chains were read from a single sample in a study of vaccination and CD4 T cells after COVID-19. The antigens these receptors bind are not known. TCRdb re-called the PCR reads with MiXCR, one entry per CDR3 protein. The table records 9,000 to 10,000 distinct CDR3 sequences, approximately 30% of them present only once. The specimen sequenced was CD4+ T cells from blood, cultured in vitro. These receptors all come from a human donor in good health. Both conserved end residues are part of each CDR3. The D gene is left open where the match is weak. Size tells how often a clone was seen (once, few, many) or the class of an expanded clone, and some rows leave it out.

v_call: TRBV20-1; d_call: TRBD1; clone_size: medium-sized; j_call: TRBJ1-2; cdr3_nt: TGCAGTGCTAGAGACAAGACAGGGACCTATGGCTACACCTTC; cdr3_aa: CSARDKTGTYGYTF
v_call: TRBV6-4; d_call: TRBD1; clone_size: .; j_call: TRBJ2-1; cdr3_nt: TGTGCCAGCAGTGCCGGGGGACAGGGGGTATATGAGCAGTTCTTC; cdr3_aa: CASSAGGQGVYEQFF
v_call: TRBV24-1; d_call: .; clone_size: medium-sized; j_call: TRBJ1-5; cdr3_nt: TGTGCCACCAGTGACCCAGGGAATCAGCCCCAGCATTTT; cdr3_aa: CATSDPGNQPQHF
v_call: TRBV15; d_call: TRBD1; clone_size: .; j_call: TRBJ2-5; cdr3_nt: TGTGCCACCAGCATAATGGACAGGGCCGAACAGACCCAGTACTTC; cdr3_aa: CATSIMDRAEQTQYF
v_call: TRBV28; d_call: .; clone_size: few; j_call: TRBJ2-5; cdr3_nt: TGTGCCAGCCTGGAGGGTAGGAGGGAGACCCAGTACTTC; cdr3_aa: CASLEGRRETQYF
v_call: TRBV25-1; d_call: .; clone_size: few; j_call: TRBJ2-1; cdr3_nt: TGTGCCAGCAGTGATCCCCTTAGCTCCTACAATGAGCAGTTCTTC; cdr3_aa: CASSDPLSSYNEQFF
v_call: TRBV20-1; d_call: TRBD1; clone_size: .; j_call: TRBJ2-7; cdr3_nt: TGCAGTGCTAGAGTAACGGGACAGCCTACTACGAAACAGTACTTC; cdr3_aa: CSARVTGQPTTKQYF
v_call: TRBV6-5; d_call: .; clone_size: .; j_call: TRBJ1-6; cdr3_nt: TGTGCCAGCAGTTACAACGACAGGAATTCACCCCTCCACTTT; cdr3_aa: CASSYNDRNSPLHF
v_call: TRBV19; d_call: .; clone_size: few; j_call: TRBJ2-2; cdr3_nt: TGTGCCAGTAGTATAGGGTCCTATGGCCCCACCGGGGAGCTGTTTTTT; cdr3_aa: CASSIGSYGPTGELFF
v_call: TRBV5-4; d_call: .; clone_size: .; j_call: TRBJ2-1; cdr3_nt: TGTGCCAGCAGCGCCGTAGGGAGCCGCGATGAGCAGTTCTTC; cdr3_aa: CASSAVGSRDEQFF
v_call: TRBV6-4; d_call: TRBD1; clone_size: once; j_call: TRBJ2-2; cdr3_nt: TGTGCCAGCAGTGCACTCGAACACGGACAGGGGTATGGCGGGGAGCTGTTTTTT; cdr3_aa: CASSALEHGQGYGGELFF
v_call: TRBV27; d_call: .; clone_size: .; j_call: TRBJ1-5; cdr3_nt: TGTGCCAGCAGTTTATTCGCGGAAAATCAGCCCCAGCATTTT; cdr3_aa: CASSLFAENQPQHF
v_call: TRBV7-2; d_call: .; clone_size: few; j_call: TRBJ1-1; cdr3_nt: TGTGCCAGCAGCTTAGTTAGGCGGGGGAACACTGAAGCTTTCTTT; cdr3_aa: CASSLVRRGNTEAFF
v_call: TRBV11-1; d_call: .; clone_size: few; j_call: TRBJ1-1; cdr3_nt: TGTGCCAGCAGCCCTCCCCGTACAGGAGGTAGTGAAGCTTTCTTT; cdr3_aa: CASSPPRTGGSEAFF
v_call: TRBV9; d_call: .; clone_size: few; j_call: TRBJ2-5; cdr3_nt: TGTGCCAGCAGCGTCGCAGGGGCGGAGACCCAGTACTTC; cdr3_aa: CASSVAGAETQYF
v_call: TRBV28; d_call: .; clone_size: .; j_call: TRBJ1-5; cdr3_nt: TGTGCCAGCAGTTTTAGGGACAACTATCAGCCCCAGCATTTT; cdr3_aa: CASSFRDNYQPQHF
v_call: TRBV29-1; d_call: .; clone_size: few; j_call: TRBJ1-2; cdr3_nt: TGCAGCGTTGGGGGGCTGGCAGGCTACACCTTC; cdr3_aa: CSVGGLAGYTF
v_call: TRBV6-1; d_call: TRBD2; clone_size: few; j_call: TRBJ2-1; cdr3_nt: TGTGCCAGCAGGCCTCCCGGGACTAGCGGGACCATGGGGGAGTTCTTC; cdr3_aa: CASRPPGTSGTMGEFF
v_call: TRBV20-1; d_call: .; clone_size: few; j_call: TRBJ2-7; cdr3_nt: TGCAGTGCTAGGGGGCCCGGCTACGAGCAGTACTTC; cdr3_aa: CSARGPGYEQYF
v_call: TRBV11-1; d_call: .; clone_size: .; j_call: TRBJ2-7; cdr3_nt: TGCGCCAGCAGCCAAGTTCCGGCCTACGAGCAGTACTTC; cdr3_aa: CASSQVPAYEQYF
v_call: TRBV20-1; d_call: .; clone_size: medium-sized; j_call: TRBJ1-1; cdr3_nt: TGCAGTGCTAGAGATCGGTTAGGGGGGAATGAAGCTTTCTTT; cdr3_aa: CSARDRLGGNEAFF
v_call: TRBV10-3; d_call: .; clone_size: .; j_call: TRBJ1-5; cdr3_nt: TGTGCCATCAGTGAGTCGGGGGGGAGTCAGCCCCAGCATTTT; cdr3_aa: CAISESGGSQPQHF
v_call: TRBV6-5; d_call: TRBD1; clone_size: .; j_call: TRBJ2-7; cdr3_nt: TGTGCCAGCAGTTACCAGGGACAGGGAGGCGAGCAGTACTTC; cdr3_aa: CASSYQGQGGEQYF
v_call: TRBV28; d_call: .; clone_size: few; j_call: TRBJ1-5; cdr3_nt: TGTGCCAGCAAGTTACGCAATCAGCCCCAGCATTTT; cdr3_aa: CASKLRNQPQHF
v_call: TRBV6-1; d_call: .; clone_size: few; j_call: TRBJ1-2; cdr3_nt: TGTGCCAGCAGTGAAGCCGCAGGTTATGGCTACACCTTC; cdr3_aa: CASSEAAGYGYTF
v_call: TRBV24-1; d_call: TRBD2; clone_size: .; j_call: TRBJ2-3; cdr3_nt: TGTGCCACCAGTGATTTGGGGTCTGCGGGAGGGAACACAGATACGCAGTATTTT; cdr3_aa: CATSDLGSAGGNTDTQYF
v_call: TRBV2; d_call: TRBD2; clone_size: .; j_call: TRBJ2-7; cdr3_nt: TGTGCCAGCAACAGCGGGAGCTCCTACGAGCAGTACTTC; cdr3_aa: CASNSGSSYEQYF
v_call: TRBV10-3; d_call: .; clone_size: .; j_call: TRBJ2-5; cdr3_nt: TGTGCCATCAGACCTAGAGAAGGCCAAGAGACCCAGTACTTC; cdr3_aa: CAIRPREGQETQYF
v_call: TRBV6-5; d_call: .; clone_size: few; j_call: TRBJ2-3; cdr3_nt: TGTGCCAGCAGTTACTTCGGTATGGGTACGCAGTATTTT; cdr3_aa: CASSYFGMGTQYF
v_call: TRBV27; d_call: .; clone_size: few; j_call: TRBJ2-2; cdr3_nt: TGTGCCAGCAGTTGGACGGGAGAGGCCACCGGGGAGCTGTTTTTT; cdr3_aa: CASSWTGEATGELFF
v_call: TRBV5-5; d_call: .; clone_size: few; j_call: TRBJ1-5; cdr3_nt: TGTGCCAGCAGCCCGGAGGGGACCCCCTATAGCAATCAGCCCCAGCATTTT; cdr3_aa: CASSPEGTPYSNQPQHF
v_call: TRBV7-2; d_call: .; clone_size: few; j_call: TRBJ1-2; cdr3_nt: TGTGCCAGCAGCTCCCAGGGATCTGACTATGGCTACACCTTC; cdr3_aa: CASSSQGSDYGYTF
v_call: TRBV21-1; d_call: .; clone_size: .; j_call: TRBJ2-3; cdr3_nt: TGTGCCAGAGACCCGGTAAGAGATACGCAGTATTTT; cdr3_aa: CARDPVRDTQYF
v_call: TRBV6-1; d_call: .; clone_size: .; j_call: TRBJ1-5; cdr3_nt: TGTGCCAGCCTCCTCGGCCCTACGGGGAATCAGCCCCAGCATTTT; cdr3_aa: CASLLGPTGNQPQHF
v_call: TRBV2; d_call: .; clone_size: .; j_call: TRBJ1-5; cdr3_nt: TGTGCCAGCAGTGAATCAGGGGATTTCACGCAGCCCCAGCATTTT; cdr3_aa: CASSESGDFTQPQHF
v_call: TRBV7-2; d_call: .; clone_size: few; j_call: TRBJ2-3; cdr3_nt: TGTGCCAGCAGCTTAGAACGAAGCACAGATACGCAGTATTTT; cdr3_aa: CASSLERSTDTQYF
v_call: TRBV19; d_call: .; clone_size: few; j_call: TRBJ1-2; cdr3_nt: TGTGCCAGTAGTACCCTGGACCCGGAGTATGGCTACACCTTC; cdr3_aa: CASSTLDPEYGYTF
v_call: TRBV12-3/TRBV12-4; d_call: .; clone_size: .; j_call: TRBJ2-4; cdr3_nt: TGTGCCAGCAGTCCTAGTCCACTAGCCAAAAACATTCAGTACTTC; cdr3_aa: CASSPSPLAKNIQYF
v_call: TRBV20-1; d_call: TRBD2; clone_size: .; j_call: TRBJ2-1; cdr3_nt: TGCAGTGCTAGTGTCAGGCGTCGGTGGGCGGGAGCCAATGAGCAGTTCTTC; cdr3_aa: CSASVRRRWAGANEQFF
v_call: TRBV5-8; d_call: TRBD2; clone_size: .; j_call: TRBJ2-7; cdr3_nt: TGTGCCAGCAGCCAAGAGAGCGGGAGCTCCTACGAGCAGTACTTC; cdr3_aa: CASSQESGSSYEQYF
v_call: TRBV28; d_call: TRBD1; clone_size: .; j_call: TRBJ1-6; cdr3_nt: TGTGCCAGCATATCCCAGGGGGCAGGTTCACCCCTCCACTTT; cdr3_aa: CASISQGAGSPLHF
v_call: TRBV28; d_call: TRBD2; clone_size: .; j_call: TRBJ2-4; cdr3_nt: TGTGCCAGCAGCCAACTAGCGTTAGCCAAAAACATTCAGTACTTC; cdr3_aa: CASSQLALAKNIQYF
v_call: TRBV10-3; d_call: .; clone_size: .; j_call: TRBJ1-1; cdr3_nt: TGTGCCATCAATGAGTCGTATGGGGGGAGGGCTGAAGCTTTCTTT; cdr3_aa: CAINESYGGRAEAFF
v_call: TRBV19; d_call: .; clone_size: .; j_call: TRBJ2-1; cdr3_nt: TGTGCCAGTAGTAAATATGCGGAAAGCTCCTACAATGAGCAGTTCTTC; cdr3_aa: CASSKYAESSYNEQFF
v_call: TRBV6-5; d_call: TRBD1; clone_size: .; j_call: TRBJ2-1; cdr3_nt: TGTGCCAGCAGTTCTCTGACAGGGGGCGGTGAGCAGTTCTTC; cdr3_aa: CASSSLTGGGEQFF
v_call: TRBV7-9; d_call: TRBD2; clone_size: .; j_call: TRBJ2-7; cdr3_nt: TGTGCCAGCAGCCCCCCGGCGGGAGTATACGAGCAGTACTTC; cdr3_aa: CASSPPAGVYEQYF
v_call: TRBV2; d_call: .; clone_size: few; j_call: TRBJ2-1; cdr3_nt: TGTGCCAGCGGAGACCCCTACAATGAGCAGTTCTTC; cdr3_aa: CASGDPYNEQFF